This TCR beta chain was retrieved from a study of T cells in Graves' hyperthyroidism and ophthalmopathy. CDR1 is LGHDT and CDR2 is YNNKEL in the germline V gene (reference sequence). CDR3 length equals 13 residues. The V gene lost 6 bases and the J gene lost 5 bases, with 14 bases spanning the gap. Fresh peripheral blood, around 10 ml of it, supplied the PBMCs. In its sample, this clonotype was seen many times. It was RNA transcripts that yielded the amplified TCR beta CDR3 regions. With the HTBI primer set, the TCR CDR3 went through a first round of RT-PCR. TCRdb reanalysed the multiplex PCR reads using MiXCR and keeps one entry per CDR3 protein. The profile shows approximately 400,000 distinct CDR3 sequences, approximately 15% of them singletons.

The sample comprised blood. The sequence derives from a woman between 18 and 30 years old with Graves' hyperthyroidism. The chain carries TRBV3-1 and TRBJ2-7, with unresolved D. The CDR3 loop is CASSGFQGHEQYF. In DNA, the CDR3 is TGTGCCAGCAGTGGATTTCAAGGCCACGAGCAGTACTTC.